This T cell receptor beta chain originates from a study of T cell changes during pregnancy in multiple sclerosis. Germline V gives CDR1 MNHEY, CDR2 SVGAGI. This CDR3 is built from 15 residues. The V and J ends lost 2 bases and 9 bases, in that order; junction bases with no gene match: 7. TCRdb's copy holds only in-frame clones and misses some; the assay was immunoSEQ multiplex PCR. The top ten clones hold roughly 0.7% of a sample with some 44,000 clones, about 93% of them seen once. The source of this sequence is a female donor with multiple sclerosis, enrolled in a pregnancy study. The specimen was CD4+ T cells from peripheral blood mononuclear cells, collected before pregnancy. V gene TRBV6-5 combines with J gene TRBJ1-1; TRBD1 aligns across 12 bases. The CDR3 loop reads CASSYTGTGGSQAFF. CDR3 coding DNA: TGTGCCAGCAGTTACACCGGGACAGGGGGCTCACAAGCTTTCTTT.